These T cell receptor beta chains were read from a single sample in a study of T-cell reconstitution after alpha-beta-depleted transplantation in children. Each CDR3 protein is one row after TCRdb ran MiXCR on the PCR reads. The profile shows 500,000 or so distinct CDR3 sequences, roughly an eighth of them singletons. Sequencing used PBMCs, mostly from graft donor cells, obtained 180 days after TCRalphabeta/CD19-depleted stem cell transplant. The receptors stem from a female patient between 2 and 10 years old who had a stem cell transplant for aplastic anemia, so the T cells may come from the graft donor. Each CDR3 is given with its conserved first and last residue. Fields, in order: D gene, J gene, clone size, V gene, CDR3 protein, CDR3 DNA. The D gene is left open where the match is weak. For some rows the clone size is stated as once, few or many, or as a class when expanded; others skip it.

>.|TRBJ2-1|many|TRBV28
CASCCEGSSSYNEQFF
TGTGCCAGCTGCTGCGAGGGCAGCAGCTCCTACAATGAGCAGTTCTTC
>TRBD2|TRBJ2-7|.|TRBV7-2
CASSTDWGGDEQYF
TGTGCCAGCAGCACGGACTGGGGAGGGGACGAGCAGTACTTC
>.|TRBJ2-3|once|TRBV6-1
CASPWGPGVPDTQYF
TGTGCCAGCCCTTGGGGGCCAGGGGTCCCAGATACGCAGTATTTT
>TRBD1|TRBJ1-1|many|TRBV20-1
CSATGGQPSAFF
TGCAGTGCCACCGGGGGACAGCCATCAGCTTTCTTT
>TRBD2|TRBJ2-1|many|TRBV28
CASSLPRVLTSGNYNEQFF
TGTGCCAGCAGTTTGCCCCGCGTTTTGACTAGCGGGAACTACAATGAGCAGTTCTTC
>.|TRBJ1-5|.|TRBV20-1
CSARKDATAPQHF
TGCAGTGCTAGAAAGGATGCAACGGCGCCCCAGCATTTT
>.|TRBJ1-5|.|TRBV5-4
CASSSGGVNQPQHF
TGTGCCAGCAGCTCCGGGGGGGTCAATCAGCCCCAGCATTTT
>TRBD1|TRBJ2-6|few|TRBV5-1
CASSLRQGPSSGANVLTF
TGCGCCAGCAGCCTACGACAGGGCCCCAGCTCTGGGGCCAACGTCCTGACTTTC
>.|TRBJ2-5|.|TRBV18
CASSPPDRFQETQYF
TGTGCCAGCTCACCACCTGACAGGTTCCAAGAGACCCAGTACTTC
>.|TRBJ2-3|many|TRBV12-3/TRBV12-4
CASTPRVGTDTQYF
TGTGCCAGCACGCCCAGGGTGGGGACAGATACGCAGTATTTT
>.|TRBJ2-3|once|TRBV18
CASSPDSSDTQYF
TGTGCCAGCTCACCCGATAGTTCGGATACGCAGTATTTT
>.|TRBJ2-5|few|TRBV10-3
CAISESAGETQYF
TGTGCCATCAGTGAGTCGGCCGGGGAGACCCAGTACTTC
>.|TRBJ2-3|many|TRBV7-9
CASSPDGTDTQYF
TGTGCCAGCAGCCCAGACGGGACAGATACGCAGTATTTT
>TRBD1|TRBJ2-2|.|TRBV27
CASSSPILGPGQRNTGELFF
TGTGCCAGCAGTTCCCCAATCTTAGGTCCGGGACAGAGAAACACCGGGGAGCTGTTTTTT